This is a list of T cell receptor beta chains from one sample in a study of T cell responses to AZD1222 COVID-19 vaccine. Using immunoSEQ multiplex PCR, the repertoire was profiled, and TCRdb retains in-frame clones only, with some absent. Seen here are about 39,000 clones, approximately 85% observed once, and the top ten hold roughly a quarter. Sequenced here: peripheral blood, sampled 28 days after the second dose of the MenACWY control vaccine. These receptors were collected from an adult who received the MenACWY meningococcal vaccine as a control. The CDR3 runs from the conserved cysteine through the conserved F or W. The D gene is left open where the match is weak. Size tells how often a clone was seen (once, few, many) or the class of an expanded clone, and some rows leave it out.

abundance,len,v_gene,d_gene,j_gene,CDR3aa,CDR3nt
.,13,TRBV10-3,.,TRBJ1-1,CAISEIKGAEAFF,TGTGCCATCAGTGAAATAAAAGGGGCTGAAGCTTTCTTT
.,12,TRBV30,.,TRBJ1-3,CAWSDSGNTIYF,TGTGCCTGGAGCGATTCGGGAAACACCATATATTTT
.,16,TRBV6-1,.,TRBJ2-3,CASSEAPGGGSDTQYF,TGTGCCAGCAGTGAAGCGCCCGGGGGAGGTTCAGATACGCAGTATTTT
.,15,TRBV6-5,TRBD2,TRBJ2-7,CASTRGLAGAREQYF,TGTGCCAGCACCCGGGGACTAGCGGGAGCTCGCGAGCAGTACTTC
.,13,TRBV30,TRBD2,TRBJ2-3,CAWNGGGPDTQYF,TGTGCCTGGAATGGGGGAGGGCCAGATACGCAGTATTTT
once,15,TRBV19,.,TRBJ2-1,CASNSQGSSYNEQFF,TGTGCCAGTAACTCCCAGGGAAGCTCCTACAATGAGCAGTTCTTC
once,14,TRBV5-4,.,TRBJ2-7,CASSLRGKRGEQYF,TGTGCCAGCAGCTTGAGAGGGAAGCGTGGGGAGCAGTACTTC
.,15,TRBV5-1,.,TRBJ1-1,CASSLRAGMNTEAFF,TGCGCCAGCAGCTTGCGGGCAGGCATGAACACTGAAGCTTTCTTT
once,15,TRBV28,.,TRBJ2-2,CASSPSGDVTGELFF,TGTGCCAGCAGTCCCTCAGGGGATGTTACCGGGGAGCTGTTTTTT
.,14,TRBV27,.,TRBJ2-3,CASSFDGSTDTQYF,TGTGCCAGCAGTTTCGACGGGAGCACAGATACGCAGTATTTT
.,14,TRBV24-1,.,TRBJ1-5,CATSEGAKIQPQHF,TGTGCCACCAGTGAGGGGGCCAAGATTCAGCCCCAGCATTTT
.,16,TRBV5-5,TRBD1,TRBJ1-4,CASSLGRTDRNEKLFF,TGTGCCAGCAGCTTGGGAAGAACGGACAGGAATGAAAAACTGTTTTTT
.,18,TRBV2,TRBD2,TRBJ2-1,CASREPGGRSSSYNEQFF,TGTGCCAGCAGAGAGCCGGGCGGGAGGTCGAGCTCCTACAATGAGCAGTTCTTC
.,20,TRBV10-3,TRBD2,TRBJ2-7,CAIGQQGRSLAGGARNEQYF,TGTGCCATCGGACAACAGGGACGATCGCTAGCGGGAGGCGCAAGGAACGAGCAGTACTTC
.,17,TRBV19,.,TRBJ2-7,CASSIDNRPPFGYEQYF,TGTGCCAGTAGTATAGATAACAGGCCACCCTTTGGATACGAGCAGTACTTC
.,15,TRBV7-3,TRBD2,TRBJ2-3,CASSPGGSGKDTQYF,TGTGCCAGCAGCCCCGGCGGGAGTGGTAAAGATACGCAGTATTTT
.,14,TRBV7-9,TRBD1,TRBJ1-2,CASTPGTGVDGYTF,TGTGCCAGCACCCCCGGGACAGGGGTCGATGGCTACACCTTC
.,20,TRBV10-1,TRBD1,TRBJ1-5,CASSANSGTADRLGNQPQHF,TGCGCCAGCAGTGCTAATTCCGGGACAGCGGATCGTTTAGGGAATCAGCCCCAGCATTTT
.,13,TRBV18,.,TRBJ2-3,CASSLAGTDTQYF,TGTGCCAGCTCACTAGCGGGCACAGATACGCAGTATTTT
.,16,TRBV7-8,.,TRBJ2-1,CASSLLVGARYNEQFF,TGTGCCAGCAGCTTACTGGTGGGTGCCAGGTACAATGAGCAGTTCTTC
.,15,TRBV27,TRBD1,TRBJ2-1,CASSSPGQGGNEQFF,TGTGCCAGCAGCAGTCCGGGACAGGGAGGTAATGAGCAGTTCTTC
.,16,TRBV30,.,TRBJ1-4,CAWSLRLGATNEKLFF,TGTGCCTGGAGTTTAAGGTTGGGAGCAACTAATGAAAAACTGTTTTTT
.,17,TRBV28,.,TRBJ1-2,CASSPFPYGSKSYGYTF,TGTGCCAGCAGTCCATTCCCCTACGGCAGCAAGTCCTATGGCTACACCTTC
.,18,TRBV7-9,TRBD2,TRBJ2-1,CASSPGLAGGSSYNEQFF,TGTGCCAGCAGCCCCGGACTAGCGGGAGGGAGCTCCTACAATGAGCAGTTCTTC
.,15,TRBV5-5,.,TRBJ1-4,CASSTTGTKNEKLFF,TGTGCCAGCAGCACCACCGGGACGAAGAATGAAAAACTGTTTTTT
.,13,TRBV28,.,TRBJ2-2,CASGKMNTGELFF,TGTGCCAGCGGTAAGATGAACACCGGGGAGCTGTTTTTT
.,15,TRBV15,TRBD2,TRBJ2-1,CATSRDLAGVNEQFF,TGTGCCACCAGCAGGGATCTAGCGGGAGTCAATGAGCAGTTCTTC
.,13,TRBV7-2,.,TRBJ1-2,CASSPGALYGYTF,TGTGCCAGCAGCCCCGGGGCTCTCTATGGCTACACCTTC
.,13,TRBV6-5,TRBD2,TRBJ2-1,CASSGTSYNEQFF,TGTGCCAGCAGCGGGACTAGCTACAATGAGCAGTTCTTC
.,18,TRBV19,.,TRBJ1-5,CASSSRTVSGNSNQPQHF,TGTGCCAGTAGTTCTCGGACAGTGAGCGGGAATAGCAATCAGCCCCAGCATTTT